The following is a T cell receptor beta chain sequence with its context. The antigen remains undetermined. This entry is derived from a study of monozygotic twins with inflammatory bowel disease. The study, taken as a whole, reports: Comparison of concordant versus discordant twins revealed no difference in repertoire similarity, possibly due to limited power.

Donors gave 2.5 ml of blood apiece. The CDR3 totals 14 residues. CDR1 and CDR2 from the germline V gene are DFQATT and SNEGSKA (reference sequence). In eight separate reactions per sample, cDNA was generated. After re-calling the 5' RACE reads, TCRdb lists one entry per CDR3 protein, DNA absent. This table holds 300,000 to 450,000 distinct CDR3 sequences. This chain uses TRBV20-1 with TRBJ1-1; lacking DNA, the TRBD1 call made by TCRdb goes unchecked. The origin of this receptor is a human donor with ulcerative colitis or Crohn's disease, or a healthy co-twin of an affected twin (not recorded which). Sequencing used blood. The CDR3 is CSAPRGSRDTEAFF.